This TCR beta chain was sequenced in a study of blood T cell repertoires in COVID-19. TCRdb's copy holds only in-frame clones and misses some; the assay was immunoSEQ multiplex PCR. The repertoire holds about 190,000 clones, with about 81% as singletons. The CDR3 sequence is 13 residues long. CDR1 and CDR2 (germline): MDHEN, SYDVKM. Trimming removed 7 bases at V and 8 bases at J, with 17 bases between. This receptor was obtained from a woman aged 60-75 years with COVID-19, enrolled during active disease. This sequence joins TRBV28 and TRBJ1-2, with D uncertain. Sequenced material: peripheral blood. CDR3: CASTVSRREGYTF. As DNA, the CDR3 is TGTGCCAGCACCGTTTCTAGGCGGGAGGGCTACACCTTC.